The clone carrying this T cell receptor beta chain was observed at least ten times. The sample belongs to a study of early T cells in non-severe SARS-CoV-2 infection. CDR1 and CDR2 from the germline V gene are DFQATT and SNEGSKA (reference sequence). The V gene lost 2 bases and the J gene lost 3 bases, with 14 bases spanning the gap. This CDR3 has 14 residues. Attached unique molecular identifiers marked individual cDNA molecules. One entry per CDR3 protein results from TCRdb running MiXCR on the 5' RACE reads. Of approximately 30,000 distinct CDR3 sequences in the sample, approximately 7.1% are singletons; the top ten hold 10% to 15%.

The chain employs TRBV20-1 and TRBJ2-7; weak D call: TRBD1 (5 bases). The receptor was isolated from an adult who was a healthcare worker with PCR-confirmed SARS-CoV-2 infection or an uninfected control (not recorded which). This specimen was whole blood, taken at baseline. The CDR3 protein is CSARPQGSLYEQYF. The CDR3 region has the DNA TGCAGTGCTAGACCGCAGGGTTCCCTCTACGAGCAGTACTTC.